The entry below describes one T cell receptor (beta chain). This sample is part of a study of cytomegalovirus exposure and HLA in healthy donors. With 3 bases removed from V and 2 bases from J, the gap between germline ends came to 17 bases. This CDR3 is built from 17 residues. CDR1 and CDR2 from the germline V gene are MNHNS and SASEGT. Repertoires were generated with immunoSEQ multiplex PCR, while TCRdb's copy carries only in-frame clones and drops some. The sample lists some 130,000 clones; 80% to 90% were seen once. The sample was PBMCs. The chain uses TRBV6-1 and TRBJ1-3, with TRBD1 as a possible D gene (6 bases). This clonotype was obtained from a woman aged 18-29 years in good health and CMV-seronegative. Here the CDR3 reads CASSEATGLLAGNTIYF. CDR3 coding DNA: TGTGCCAGCAGTGAGGCCACAGGGCTGTTAGCTGGAAACACCATATATTTT.